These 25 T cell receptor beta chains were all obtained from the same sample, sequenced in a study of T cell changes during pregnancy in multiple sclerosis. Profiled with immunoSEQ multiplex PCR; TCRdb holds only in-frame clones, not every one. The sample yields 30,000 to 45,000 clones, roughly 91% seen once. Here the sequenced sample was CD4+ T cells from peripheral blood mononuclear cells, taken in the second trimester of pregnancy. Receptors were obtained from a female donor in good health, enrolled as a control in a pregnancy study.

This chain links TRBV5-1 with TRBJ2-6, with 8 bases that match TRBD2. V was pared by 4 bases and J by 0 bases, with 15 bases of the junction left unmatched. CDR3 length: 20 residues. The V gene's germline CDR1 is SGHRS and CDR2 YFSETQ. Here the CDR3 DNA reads TGCGCCAGCAGCGTATTACCGGGAGGGAGTCCCCGCTCTGGGGCCAACGTCCTGACTTTC. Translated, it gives CASSVLPGGSPRSGANVLTF.

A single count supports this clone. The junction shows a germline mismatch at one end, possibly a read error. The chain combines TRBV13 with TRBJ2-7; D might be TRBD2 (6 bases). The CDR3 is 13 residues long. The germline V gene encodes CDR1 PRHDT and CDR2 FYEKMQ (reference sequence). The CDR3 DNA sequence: TGTGCCAGCAGCTTAGAGCGGGCCAGCGAGGAGTACTTC. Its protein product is CASSLERASEEYF.

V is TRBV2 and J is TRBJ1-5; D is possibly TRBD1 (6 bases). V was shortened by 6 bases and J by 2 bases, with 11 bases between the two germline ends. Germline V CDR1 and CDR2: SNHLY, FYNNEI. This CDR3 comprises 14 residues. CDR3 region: CASRLGGGNQPQHF. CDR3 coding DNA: TGTGCCAGCAGACTAGGGGGAGGCAATCAGCCCCAGCATTTT. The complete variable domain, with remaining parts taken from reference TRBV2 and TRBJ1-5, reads EPEVTQTPSHQVTQMGQEVILRCVPISNHLYFYWYRQILGQKVEFLVSFYNNEISEKSEIFDDQFSVERPDGSNFTLKIRSTKLEDSAMYFCASRLGGGNQPQHFGDGTRLSIL.

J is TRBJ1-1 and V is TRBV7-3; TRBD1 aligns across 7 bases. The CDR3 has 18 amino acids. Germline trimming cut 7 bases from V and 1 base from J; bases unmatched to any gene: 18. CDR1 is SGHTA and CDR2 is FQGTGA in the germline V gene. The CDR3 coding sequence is TGTGCCAGCAAAGGGGGCTGGTGGGCAGGGCCCTGGAACACTGAAGCTTTCTTT. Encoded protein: CASKGGWWAGPWNTEAFF.

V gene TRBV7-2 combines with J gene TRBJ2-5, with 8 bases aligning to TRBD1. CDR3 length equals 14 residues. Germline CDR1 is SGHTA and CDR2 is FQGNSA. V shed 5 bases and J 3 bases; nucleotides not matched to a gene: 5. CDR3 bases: TGTGCCAGCAGCCAGACAGGGGAGAAAGAGACCCAGTACTTC. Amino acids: CASSQTGEKETQYF.

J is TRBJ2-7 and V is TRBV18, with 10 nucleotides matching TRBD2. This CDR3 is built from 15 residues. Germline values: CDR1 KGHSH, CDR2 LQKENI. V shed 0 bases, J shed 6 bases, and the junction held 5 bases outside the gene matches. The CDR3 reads CASSPPSGGAGEQYF. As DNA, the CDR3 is TGTGCCAGCTCACCACCGAGCGGGGGGGCAGGCGAGCAGTACTTC.

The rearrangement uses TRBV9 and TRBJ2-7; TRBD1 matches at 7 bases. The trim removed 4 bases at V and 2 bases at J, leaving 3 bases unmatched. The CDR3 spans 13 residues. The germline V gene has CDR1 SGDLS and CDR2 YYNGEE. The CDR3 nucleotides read TGTGCCAGCAGCAGGGGGCTACCCTACGAGCAGTACTTC. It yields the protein CASSRGLPYEQYF.

In DNA, the CDR3 is TGCGCCAGCAGCTTGGGAGGGGACTCCGTCAATGAGCAGTTCTTC. Protein product: CASSLGGDSVNEQFF. The rearrangement joins TRBV5-1 to TRBJ2-1; D might be TRBD2 (6 bases). The CDR3 loop spans 15 amino acids. From germline, CDR1 is SGHRS and CDR2 YFSETQ. V lost 0 bases to trimming and J lost 6 bases, with 13 bases between them.

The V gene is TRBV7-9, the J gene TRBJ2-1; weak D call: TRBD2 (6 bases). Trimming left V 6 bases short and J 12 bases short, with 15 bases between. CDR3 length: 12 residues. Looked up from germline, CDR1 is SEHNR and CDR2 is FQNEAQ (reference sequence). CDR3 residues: CASRPKTEGQFF. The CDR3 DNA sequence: TGTGCCAGCAGGCCAAAAACGGAGGGGCAGTTCTTC. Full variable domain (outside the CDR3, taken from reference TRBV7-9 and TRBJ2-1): DTGVSQNPRHKITKRGQNVTFRCDPISEHNRLYWYRQTLGQGPEFLTYFQNEAQLEKSRLLSDRFSAERPKGSFSTLEIQRTEQGDSAMYLCASRPKTEGQFFGPGTRLTVL.

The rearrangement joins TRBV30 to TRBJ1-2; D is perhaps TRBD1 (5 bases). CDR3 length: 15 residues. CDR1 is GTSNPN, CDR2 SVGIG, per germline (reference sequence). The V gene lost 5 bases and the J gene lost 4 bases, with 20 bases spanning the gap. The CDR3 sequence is CAWAGSKGSLYGYTF. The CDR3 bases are TGTGCCTGGGCAGGCTCAAAGGGGTCTCTCTATGGCTACACCTTC.

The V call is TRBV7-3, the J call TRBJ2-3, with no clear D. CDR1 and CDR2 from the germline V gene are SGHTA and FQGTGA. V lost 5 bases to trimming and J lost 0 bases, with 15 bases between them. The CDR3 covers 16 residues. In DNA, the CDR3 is TGTGCCAGCAGCCCTTCGCGGTCGACTAGCACAGATACGCAGTATTTT. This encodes CASSPSRSTSTDTQYF. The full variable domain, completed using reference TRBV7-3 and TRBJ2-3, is GAGVSQTPSNKVTEKGKYVELRCDPISGHTALYWYRQSLGQGPEFLIYFQGTGAADDSGLPNDRFFAVRPEGSVSTLKIQRTERGDSAVYLCASSPSRSTSTDTQYFGPGTRLTVL.

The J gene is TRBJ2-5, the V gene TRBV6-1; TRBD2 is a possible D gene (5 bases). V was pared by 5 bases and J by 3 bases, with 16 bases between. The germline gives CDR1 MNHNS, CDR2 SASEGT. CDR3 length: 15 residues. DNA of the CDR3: TGTGCCAGCAGTCCAAGGATGGGGAGTGAAGAGACCCAGTACTTC. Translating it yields CASSPRMGSEETQYF.

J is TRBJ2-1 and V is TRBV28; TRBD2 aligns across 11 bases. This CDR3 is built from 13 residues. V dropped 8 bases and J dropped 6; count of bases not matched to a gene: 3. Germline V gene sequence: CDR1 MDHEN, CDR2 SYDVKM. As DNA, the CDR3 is TGTGCCAGCGGGACTAGCGGAAGCAATGAGCAGTTCTTC. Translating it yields CASGTSGSNEQFF.

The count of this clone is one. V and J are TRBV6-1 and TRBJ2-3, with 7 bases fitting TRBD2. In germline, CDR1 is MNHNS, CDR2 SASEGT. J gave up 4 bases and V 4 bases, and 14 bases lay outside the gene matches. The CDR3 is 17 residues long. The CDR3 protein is CASSASSGTIASDTQYF. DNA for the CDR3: TGTGCCAGCAGTGCATCCTCCGGGACTATCGCCTCAGATACGCAGTATTTT.

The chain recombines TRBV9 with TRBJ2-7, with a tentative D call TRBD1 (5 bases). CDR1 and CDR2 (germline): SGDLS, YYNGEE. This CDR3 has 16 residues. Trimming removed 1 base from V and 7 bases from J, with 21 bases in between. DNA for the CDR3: TGTGCCAGCAGCGTATGGCCAGACCCGAGGAAGGGGGAGCAGTACTTC. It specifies CASSVWPDPRKGEQYF.

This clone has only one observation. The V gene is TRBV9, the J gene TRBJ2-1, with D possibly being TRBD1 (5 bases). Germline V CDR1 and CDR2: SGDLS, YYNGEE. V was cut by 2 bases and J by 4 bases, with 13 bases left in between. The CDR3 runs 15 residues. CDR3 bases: TGTGCCAGCAGCGTTGGGGCCCCTCCTTACAATGAGCAGTTCTTC. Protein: CASSVGAPPYNEQFF.

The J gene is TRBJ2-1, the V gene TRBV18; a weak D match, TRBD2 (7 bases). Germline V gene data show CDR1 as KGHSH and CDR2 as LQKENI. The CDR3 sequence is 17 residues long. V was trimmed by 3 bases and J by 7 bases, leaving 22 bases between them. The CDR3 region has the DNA TGTGCCAGCTCACCGGCCGTTAGGGGGGGCTTTGGGAATGAGCAGTTCTTC. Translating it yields CASSPAVRGGFGNEQFF.

CDR3 sequence reads: CASSLALTSGVHSGANVLTF. DNA for the CDR3: TGTGCCAGCAGCTTAGCCCTGACTAGCGGGGTTCACTCTGGGGCCAACGTCCTGACTTTC. The gene calls are TRBV13 and TRBJ2-6, with 11 bases lining up with TRBD2. The J segment lost 0 bases and the V segment lost 1 base, leaving 8 bases of the junction unmatched. The CDR3 spans 20 residues. Per germline, CDR1 PRHDT and CDR2 FYEKMQ (reference sequence).

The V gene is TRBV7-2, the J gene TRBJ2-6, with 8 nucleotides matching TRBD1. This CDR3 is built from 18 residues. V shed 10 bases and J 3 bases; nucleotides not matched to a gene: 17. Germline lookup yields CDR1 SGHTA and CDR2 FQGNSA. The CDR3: CANAQGGQALGGANVLTF. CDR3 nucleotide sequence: TGTGCCAACGCACAAGGGGGACAGGCCCTCGGTGGGGCCAACGTCCTGACTTTC.

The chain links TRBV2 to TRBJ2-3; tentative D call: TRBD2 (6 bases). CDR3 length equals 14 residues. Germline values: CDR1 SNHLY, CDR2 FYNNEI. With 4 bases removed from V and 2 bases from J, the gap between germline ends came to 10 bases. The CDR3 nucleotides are TGTGCCAGCAGTGGAACGGGAGTCACAGATACGCAGTATTTT. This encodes CASSGTGVTDTQYF. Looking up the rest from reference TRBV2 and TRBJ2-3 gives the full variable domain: EPEVTQTPSHQVTQMGQEVILRCVPISNHLYFYWYRQILGQKVEFLVSFYNNEISEKSEIFDDQFSVERPDGSNFTLKIRSTKLEDSAMYFCASSGTGVTDTQYFGPGTRLTVL.

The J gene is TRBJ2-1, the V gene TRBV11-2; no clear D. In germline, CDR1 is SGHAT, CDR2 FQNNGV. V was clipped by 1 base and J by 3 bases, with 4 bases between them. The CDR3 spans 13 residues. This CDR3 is CASSLGSYNEQFF. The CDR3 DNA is TGTGCCAGCAGCTTAGGGAGCTACAATGAGCAGTTCTTC.

DNA of the CDR3: TGTGCCAGCAGCCCCCCAGGTGGCAGATCCCGAGCCTACGAGCAGTACTTC. It is translated as CASSPPGGRSRAYEQYF. The rearrangement joins TRBV25-1 to TRBJ2-7; D is unresolved. V lost 6 bases, J lost 2 bases, and 23 bases lay in between. CDR1 MGHDK and CDR2 SYGVNS come from the germline V gene. The CDR3 runs to 17 residues.

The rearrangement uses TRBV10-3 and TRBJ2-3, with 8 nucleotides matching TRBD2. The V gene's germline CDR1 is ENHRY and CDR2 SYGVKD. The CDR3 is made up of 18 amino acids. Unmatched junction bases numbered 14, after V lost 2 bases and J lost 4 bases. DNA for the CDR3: TGTGCCATCAGTGAGCACAGAACTCACGGGGGGGCCGCAGATACGCAGTATTTT. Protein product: CAISEHRTHGGAADTQYF.

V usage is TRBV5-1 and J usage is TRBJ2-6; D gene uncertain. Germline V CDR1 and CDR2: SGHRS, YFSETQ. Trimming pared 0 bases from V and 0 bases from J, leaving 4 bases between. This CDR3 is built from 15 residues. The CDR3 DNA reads TGCGCCAGCAGCTTGGGACACTCTGGGGCCAACGTCCTGACTTTC. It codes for CASSLGHSGANVLTF.

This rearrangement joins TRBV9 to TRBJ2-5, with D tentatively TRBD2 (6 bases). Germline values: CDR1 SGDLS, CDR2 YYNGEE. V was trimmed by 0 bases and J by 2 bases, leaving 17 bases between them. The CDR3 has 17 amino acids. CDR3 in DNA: TGTGCCAGCAGCGTAGCTTCAAGAGGCGGGATTCAAGAGACCCAGTACTTC. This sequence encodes CASSVASRGGIQETQYF.